This TCR beta chain came from a study of blood T cell repertoires in COVID-19. The CDR3 runs 12 residues. The V end lost 4 bases, the J end lost 11 bases, and 14 bases lay between the germline ends. Libraries were prepared by immunoSEQ multiplex PCR; TCRdb keeps only in-frame clonotypes and omits some of them. The table records roughly 290,000 clones, 80% to 90% of them present only once. The V call is TRBV12-3 or TRBV12-4, the J call TRBJ1-1, with a weak D call TRBD1 (6 bases). Sample: PBMCs or T cells enriched from blood (not recorded which). The sequence was collected from a man younger than 40 who had recovered from COVID-19. The CDR3 sequence: CASSSQTGSAFF. In nucleotides, the CDR3 is TGTGCCAGCAGTTCTCAGACAGGTTCGGCTTTCTTT.